The clone carrying this TCR beta chain was detected a few times. The antigen is undetermined. This record comes from a study of CD8 T cells in ankylosing spondylitis. The V gene lost 5 bases and the J gene lost 5 bases, with 9 bases spanning the gap. The CDR3 sequence is 13 residues long. CDR1 and CDR2 (germline): SEHNR, FQNEAQ (reference sequence). Regarding the study as a whole: In ankylosing spondylitis blood, a motif of roughly eight highly homologous TCR beta variants appeared characteristic. The disease-linked clones had a CD8+ phenotype and low blood frequencies. Several of the motif variants were reported before in synovial fluid and blood from reactive arthritis. Matched synovial fluid from ankylosing spondylitis patients was reported to be enriched for disease-linked clones.

One entry per CDR3 protein results from TCRdb running MiXCR on the 5' RACE reads. The table shows fewer than 550,000 distinct CDR3 sequences, with under 5.5% occurring only once. The chain employs TRBV7-9 and TRBJ2-2; weak D call: TRBD1 (5 bases). Sequences were obtained from blood, either unsorted or a sorted T cell fraction (not recorded which). The source is a male donor with ankylosing spondylitis. CDR3 residues: CASSRRTTGELFF. The CDR3 nucleotides are TGTGCCAGCAGCCGACGGACAACCGGGGAGCTGTTTTTT.